The 10 T cell receptor beta chains below come from one sample, sequenced in a study of T cells after yellow fever vaccination. TCRdb passed the 5' RACE reads through MiXCR, listing each CDR3 protein once. The sample yields hundreds of thousands of distinct CDR3 sequences, 8.7% seen once. The specimen comprised PBMCs, sampled on the day of the first yellow fever vaccination. Source of these receptors: a man aged 18 to 30 who received the YFV17D yellow fever vaccine.

This clonotype has just a few counts. The gene calls are TRBV28 and TRBJ1-4, with 8 positions matching TRBD1. The junction had 10 bases not matched to a gene; V was cut back by 5 bases and J by 8 bases. Germline V CDR1 and CDR2: MDHEN, SYDVKM. The CDR3 spans 15 residues. In DNA, the CDR3 is TGTGCCAGCAGTCCCTACAGGGGGAACTTGGAAAAACTGTTTTTT. Its protein product is CASSPYRGNLEKLFF.

This clonotype came up a few times. CDR3 nucleotide sequence: TGCGCCAGCAGCTCGACCAGTAGGAGGGACACTGAAGCTTTCTTT. It codes for CASSSTSRRDTEAFF. The chain couples TRBV5-1 to TRBJ1-1; D uncertain. CDR1 is SGHRS and CDR2 is YFSETQ in the germline V gene. Trimming took off 3 bases at V and 3 bases at J, with 15 bases between the two ends. The CDR3 is 15 residues long.

The chain carries TRBV13 and TRBJ1-6, with D tentatively TRBD1 (6 bases). The CDR3 contains 14 residues. Trimming pared 3 bases from V and 5 bases from J, leaving 8 bases between. CDR1 is PRHDT, CDR2 FYEKMQ, per germline (reference sequence). In DNA form, the CDR3 reads TGTGCCAGCAGCTTCCGACAGGATAATTCACCCCTCCACTTT. Translated: CASSFRQDNSPLHF.

This chain links TRBV12-3 or TRBV12-4 with TRBJ1-5; TRBD1 aligns across 7 bases. The CDR3 extends over 14 amino acids. V shed 6 bases, J shed 5 bases, and the junction held 7 bases outside the gene matches. CDR3 in DNA: TGTGCCAGCAGCCAGGGACAGACATATCAGCCCCAGCATTTT. Its protein is CASSQGQTYQPQHF.

This clonotype occurred many times. V gene TRBV27 combines with J gene TRBJ1-1, with 8 bases identical to TRBD1. This CDR3 has 15 residues. Germline V CDR1 and CDR2: MNHEY, SMNVEV (reference sequence). V dropped 5 bases and J dropped 5; count of bases not matched to a gene: 10. The DNA of the CDR3 is TGTGCCAGCAGTCCCATTCAGGGGGCCGGGACTGAAGCTTTCTTT. Translated: CASSPIQGAGTEAFF.

This clonotype was seen at least ten times. The CDR3 loop is CSASGQADTEAFF. The CDR3 coding sequence is TGCAGTGCTAGCGGTCAGGCCGACACTGAAGCTTTCTTT. The chain is built from TRBV20-1 and TRBJ1-1; D uncertain. The CDR3 sequence is 13 residues long. V lost 3 bases to trimming and J lost 3 bases, with 11 bases between them. Germline V gene sequence: CDR1 DFQATT, CDR2 SNEGSKA (reference sequence).

This clonotype has more than one count but fewer than ten. The J gene is TRBJ2-7, the V gene TRBV10-3; TRBD2 matches at 12 bases. The CDR3 runs to 14 residues. Germline lookup yields CDR1 ENHRY and CDR2 SYGVKD. V gave up 10 bases and J gave up 3 bases; unmatched junction bases: 7. Here the CDR3 reads CATRLAGEVYEQYF. The CDR3 nucleotides read TGTGCCACCCGACTAGCGGGGGAGGTCTACGAGCAGTACTTC.

This clonotype was detected only a few times. CDR3 amino acids: CARRDPSENEQFF. CDR3 nucleotides: TGTGCCAGGCGGGACCCTTCTGAGAATGAGCAGTTCTTC. The chain recombines TRBV7-2 with TRBJ2-1, with D possibly matching TRBD2 (6 bases). This CDR3 is built from 13 residues. Germline lookup yields CDR1 SGHTA and CDR2 FQGNSA. Between the trimmed V and J ends, which lost 9 bases and 7 bases, there was a span of 16 bases.

This clonotype was seen only a few times. This sequence joins TRBV4-1 and TRBJ1-5; 12 nucleotides line up with TRBD1. Per germline, CDR1 MGHRA and CDR2 YSYEKL. Losses at the gene ends were 3 bases for V and 7 bases for J; bases not matched to a gene: 7. The CDR3 contains 16 residues. CDR3 sequence: CASSQTGTGGGQPQHF. CDR3 nucleotide sequence: TGCGCCAGCAGCCAGACCGGGACAGGGGGCGGACAGCCCCAGCATTTT.

This clonotype has more than one count but fewer than ten. The rearrangement links TRBV11-3 to TRBJ2-7, with no clear D. This CDR3 contains 15 residues. Germline V lookup: CDR1 SGHNT, CDR2 YENEEA. V lost 5 bases to trimming and J lost 5 bases, with 19 bases between them. CDR3 residues: CASSPLVNRSHEQYF. The CDR3 DNA is TGTGCCAGCAGCCCCCTCGTTAATAGGTCCCACGAGCAGTACTTC.